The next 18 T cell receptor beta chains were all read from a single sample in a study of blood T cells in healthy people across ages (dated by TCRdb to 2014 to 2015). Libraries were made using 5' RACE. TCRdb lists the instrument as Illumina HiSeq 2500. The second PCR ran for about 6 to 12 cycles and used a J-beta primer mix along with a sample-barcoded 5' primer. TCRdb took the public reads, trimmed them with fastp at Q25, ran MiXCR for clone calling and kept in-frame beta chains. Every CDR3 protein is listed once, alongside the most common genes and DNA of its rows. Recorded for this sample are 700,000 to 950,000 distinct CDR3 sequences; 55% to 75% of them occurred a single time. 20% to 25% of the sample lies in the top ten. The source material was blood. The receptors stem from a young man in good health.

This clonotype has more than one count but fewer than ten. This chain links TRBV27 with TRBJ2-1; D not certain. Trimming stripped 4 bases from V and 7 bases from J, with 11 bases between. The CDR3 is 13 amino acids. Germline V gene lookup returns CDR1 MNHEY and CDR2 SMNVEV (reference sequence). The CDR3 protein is CASSYLGFNEQFF. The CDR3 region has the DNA TGTGCCAGCAGTTATCTAGGATTTAATGAGCAGTTCTTC.

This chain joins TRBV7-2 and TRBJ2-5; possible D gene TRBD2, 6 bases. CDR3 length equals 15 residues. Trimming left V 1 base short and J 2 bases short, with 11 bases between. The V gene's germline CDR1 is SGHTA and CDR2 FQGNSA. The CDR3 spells CASSLGPGEQETQYF. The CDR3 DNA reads TGTGCCAGCAGCTTAGGTCCGGGAGAGCAAGAGACCCAGTACTTC.

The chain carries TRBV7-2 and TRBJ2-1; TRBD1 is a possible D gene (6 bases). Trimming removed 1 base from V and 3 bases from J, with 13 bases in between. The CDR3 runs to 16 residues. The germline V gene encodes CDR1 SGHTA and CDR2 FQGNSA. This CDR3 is CASSLGWGRFYNEQFF. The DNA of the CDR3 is TGTGCCAGCAGCTTAGGATGGGGGCGCTTCTACAATGAGCAGTTCTTC.

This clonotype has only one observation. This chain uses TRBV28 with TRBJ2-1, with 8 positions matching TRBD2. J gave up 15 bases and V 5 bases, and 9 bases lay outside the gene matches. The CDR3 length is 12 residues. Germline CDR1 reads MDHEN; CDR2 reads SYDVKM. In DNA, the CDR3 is TGTGCCAGCAGTCCCGGGACTAGTCTGCCGTTCTTC. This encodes CASSPGTSLPFF.

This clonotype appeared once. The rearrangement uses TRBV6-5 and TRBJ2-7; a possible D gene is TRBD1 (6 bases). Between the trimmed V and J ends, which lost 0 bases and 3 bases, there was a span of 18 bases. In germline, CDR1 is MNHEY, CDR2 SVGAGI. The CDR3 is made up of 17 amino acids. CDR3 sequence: CASSYSQATRGSYEQYF. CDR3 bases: TGTGCCAGCAGTTACTCCCAGGCGACCAGGGGTAGCTACGAGCAGTACTTC.

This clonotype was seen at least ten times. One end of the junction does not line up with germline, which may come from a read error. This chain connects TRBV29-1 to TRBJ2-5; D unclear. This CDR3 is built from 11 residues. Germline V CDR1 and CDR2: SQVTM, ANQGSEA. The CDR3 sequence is CSVEVGETQYF. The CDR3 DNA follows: TGCAGCGTGGAAGTGGGGGAGACCCAGTACTTC.

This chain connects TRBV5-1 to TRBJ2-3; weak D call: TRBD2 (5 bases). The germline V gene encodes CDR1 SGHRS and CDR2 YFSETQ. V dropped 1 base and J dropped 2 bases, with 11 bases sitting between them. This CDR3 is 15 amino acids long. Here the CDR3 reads CASSLRGMDTDTQYF. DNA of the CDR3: TGCGCCAGCAGCTTGCGGGGAATGGACACAGATACGCAGTATTTT.

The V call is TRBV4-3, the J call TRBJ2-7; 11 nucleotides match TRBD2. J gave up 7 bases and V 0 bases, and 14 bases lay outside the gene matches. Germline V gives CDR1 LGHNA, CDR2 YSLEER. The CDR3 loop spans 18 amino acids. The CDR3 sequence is CASSQDHWATSGSYEQYF. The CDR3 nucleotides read TGCGCCAGCAGCCAAGATCATTGGGCCACTAGCGGGAGTTATGAGCAGTACTTC.

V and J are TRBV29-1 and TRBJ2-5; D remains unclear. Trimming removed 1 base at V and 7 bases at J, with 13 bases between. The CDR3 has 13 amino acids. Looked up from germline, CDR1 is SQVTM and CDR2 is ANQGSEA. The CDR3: CSVEVSGSGTQYF. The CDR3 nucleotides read TGCAGCGTTGAAGTCTCAGGTTCCGGGACCCAGTACTTC. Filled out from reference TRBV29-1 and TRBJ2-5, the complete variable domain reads SAVISQKPSRDICQRGTSLTIQCQVDSQVTMMFWYRQQPGQSLTLIATANQGSEATYESGFVIDKFPISRPNLTFSTLTVSNMSPEDSSIYLCSVEVSGSGTQYFGPGTRLLVL.

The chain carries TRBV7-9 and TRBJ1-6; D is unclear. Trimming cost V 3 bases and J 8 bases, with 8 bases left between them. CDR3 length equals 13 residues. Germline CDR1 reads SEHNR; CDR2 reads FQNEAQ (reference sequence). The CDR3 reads CASSFSGDSPLHF. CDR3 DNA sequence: TGTGCCAGCAGCTTTAGCGGGGATTCACCCCTCCACTTT.

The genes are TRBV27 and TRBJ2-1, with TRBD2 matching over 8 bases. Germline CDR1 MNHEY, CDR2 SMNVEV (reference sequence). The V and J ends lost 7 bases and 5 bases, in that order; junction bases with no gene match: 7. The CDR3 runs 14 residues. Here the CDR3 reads CASTFSGTDNEQFF. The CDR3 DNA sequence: TGTGCCAGCACCTTTAGCGGGACCGACAATGAGCAGTTCTTC.

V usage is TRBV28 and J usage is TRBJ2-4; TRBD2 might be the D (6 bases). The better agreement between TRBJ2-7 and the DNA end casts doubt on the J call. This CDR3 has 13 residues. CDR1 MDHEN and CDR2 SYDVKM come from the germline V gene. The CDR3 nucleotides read TGTGCCAGCCGAAGACCGGGGGTCTACGAGCAGTACTTC. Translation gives CASRRPGVYEQYF.

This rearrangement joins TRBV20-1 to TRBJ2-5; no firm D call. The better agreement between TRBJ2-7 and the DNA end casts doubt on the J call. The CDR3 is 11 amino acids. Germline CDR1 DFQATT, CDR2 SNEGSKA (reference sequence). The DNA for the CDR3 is TGCAGTGCTAGGACCACGAACGAGCAGTACTTC. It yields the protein CSARTTNEQYF.

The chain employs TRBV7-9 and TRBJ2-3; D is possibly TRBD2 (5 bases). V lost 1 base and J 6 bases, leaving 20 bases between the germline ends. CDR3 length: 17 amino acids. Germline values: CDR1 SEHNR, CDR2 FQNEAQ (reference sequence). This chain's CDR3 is CASSLGDLGRVVDTQYF. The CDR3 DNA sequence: TGTGCCAGCAGCTTAGGAGATTTGGGGAGAGTTGTTGATACGCAGTATTTT.

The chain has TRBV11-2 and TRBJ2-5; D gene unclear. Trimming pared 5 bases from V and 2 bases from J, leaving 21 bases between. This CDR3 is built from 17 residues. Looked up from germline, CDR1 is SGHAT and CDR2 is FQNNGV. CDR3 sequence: CASSIISEVGSQETQYF. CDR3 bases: TGTGCCAGCAGCATTATCAGCGAGGTCGGAAGTCAAGAGACCCAGTACTTC.

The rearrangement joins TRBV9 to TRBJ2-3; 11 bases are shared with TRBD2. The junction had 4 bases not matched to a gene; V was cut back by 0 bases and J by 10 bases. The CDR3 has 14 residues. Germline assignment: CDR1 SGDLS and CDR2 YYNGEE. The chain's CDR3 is CASSVGLAGGSQYF. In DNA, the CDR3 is TGTGCCAGCAGCGTAGGGCTAGCGGGAGGCTCGCAGTATTTT.

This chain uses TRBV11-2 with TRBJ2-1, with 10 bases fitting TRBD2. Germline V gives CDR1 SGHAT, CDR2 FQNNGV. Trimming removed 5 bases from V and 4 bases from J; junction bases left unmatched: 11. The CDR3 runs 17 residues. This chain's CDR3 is CASSHTYLAGAYNEQFF. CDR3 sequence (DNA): TGTGCCAGCAGCCATACGTATCTAGCGGGGGCGTACAATGAGCAGTTCTTC. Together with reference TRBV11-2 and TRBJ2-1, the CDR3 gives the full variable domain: EAGVAQSPRYKIIEKRQSVAFWCNPISGHATLYWYQQILGQGPKLLIQFQNNGVVDDSQLPKDRFSAERLKGVDSTLKIQPAKLEDSAVYLCASSHTYLAGAYNEQFFGPGTRLTVL.

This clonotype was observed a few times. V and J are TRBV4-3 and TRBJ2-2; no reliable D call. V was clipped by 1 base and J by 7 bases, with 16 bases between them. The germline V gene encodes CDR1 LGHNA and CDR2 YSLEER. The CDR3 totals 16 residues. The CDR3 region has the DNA TGCGCCAGCAGCCAAGGGATGGAGACCCTCATCGGGGAGCTGTTTTTT. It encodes CASSQGMETLIGELFF.